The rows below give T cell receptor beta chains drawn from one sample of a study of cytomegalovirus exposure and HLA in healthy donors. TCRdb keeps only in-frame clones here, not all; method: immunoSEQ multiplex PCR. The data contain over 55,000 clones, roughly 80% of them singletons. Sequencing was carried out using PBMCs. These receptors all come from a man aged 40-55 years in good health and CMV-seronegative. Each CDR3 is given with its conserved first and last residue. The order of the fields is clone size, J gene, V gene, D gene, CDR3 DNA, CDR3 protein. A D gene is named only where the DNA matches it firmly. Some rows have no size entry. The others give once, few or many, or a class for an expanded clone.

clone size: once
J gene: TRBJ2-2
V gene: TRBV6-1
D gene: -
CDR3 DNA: TGTGCCAGCAGTGGAACCGGGGGGCTCAACACCGGGGAGCTGTTTTTT
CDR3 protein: CASSGTGGLNTGELFF

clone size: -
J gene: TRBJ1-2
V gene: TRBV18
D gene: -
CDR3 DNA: TGTGCCAGCTCACAGGACGGGCAAGGGGACTATGGCTACACCTTC
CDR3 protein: CASSQDGQGDYGYTF

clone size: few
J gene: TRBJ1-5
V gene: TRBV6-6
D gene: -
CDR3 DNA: TGTGCCAGCACGCGGGACCTCAATCAGCCCCAGCATTTT
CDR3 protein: CASTRDLNQPQHF

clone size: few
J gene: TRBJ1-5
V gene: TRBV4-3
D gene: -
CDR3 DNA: TGCGCCAGCAGCCAAGACAGGGTGGCAGAGCAGCCCCAGCATTTT
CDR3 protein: CASSQDRVAEQPQHF

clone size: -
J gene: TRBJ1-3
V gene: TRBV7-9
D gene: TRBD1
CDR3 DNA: TGTGCCAGCAGCTGGGCCGGGACAGGGGGCTCTGGAAACACCATATATTTT
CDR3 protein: CASSWAGTGGSGNTIYF

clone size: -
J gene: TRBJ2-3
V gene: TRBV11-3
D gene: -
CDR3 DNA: TGTGCCAGCAGCTTAGACCCAACAGATACGCAGTATTTT
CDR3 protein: CASSLDPTDTQYF

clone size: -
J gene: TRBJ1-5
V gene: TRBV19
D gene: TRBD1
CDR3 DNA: TGTGCCAGTAGTATCCGACAGGGCAGAAGTCAGCCCCAGCATTTT
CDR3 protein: CASSIRQGRSQPQHF

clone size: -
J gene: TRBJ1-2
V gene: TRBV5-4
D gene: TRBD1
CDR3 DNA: TGTGCCAGCAGCCTAATCCCGGGACAGGGAAGGGGTCGAGCTGGCTACACCTTC
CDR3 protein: CASSLIPGQGRGRAGYTF

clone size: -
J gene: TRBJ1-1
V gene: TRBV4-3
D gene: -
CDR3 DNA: TGCGCCAGCAGCCAAGGGCACAACATGAACACTGAAGCTTTCTTT
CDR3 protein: CASSQGHNMNTEAFF

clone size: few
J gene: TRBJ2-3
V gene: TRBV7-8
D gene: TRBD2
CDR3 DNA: TGTGCCAGCGTCATAGCGGGGGAGAGCACAGATACGCAGTATTTT
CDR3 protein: CASVIAGESTDTQYF

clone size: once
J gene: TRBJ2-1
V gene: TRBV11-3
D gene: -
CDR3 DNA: TGTGCCAGCAGCTCTGCAAAGAGCTCCTACAATGAGCAGTTCTTC
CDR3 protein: CASSSAKSSYNEQFF

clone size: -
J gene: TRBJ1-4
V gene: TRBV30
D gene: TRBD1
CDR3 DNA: TGTGCCTGGATGTGGAGGGGGCCTCTCGCAACTAATGAAAAACTGTTTTTT
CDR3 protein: CAWMWRGPLATNEKLFF

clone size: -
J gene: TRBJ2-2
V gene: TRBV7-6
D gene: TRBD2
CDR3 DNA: TGTGCCAGCAGCTTATCCGGACTAGTCGGCACCGGGGAGCTGTTTTTT
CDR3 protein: CASSLSGLVGTGELFF

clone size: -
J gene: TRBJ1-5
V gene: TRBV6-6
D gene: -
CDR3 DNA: TGTGCCACGCACGGGGTGGTCACGGTAAGGCCCCAGCATTTT
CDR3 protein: CATHGVVTVRPQHF

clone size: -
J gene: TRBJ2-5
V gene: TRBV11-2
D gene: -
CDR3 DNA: TGTGCCAGCAGCTTAGGGACACCCTTACGCCAGACCCAGTACTTC
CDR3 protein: CASSLGTPLRQTQYF

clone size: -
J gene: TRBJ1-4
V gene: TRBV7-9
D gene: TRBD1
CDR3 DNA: TGTGCCAGCAGCTTAGATCGGACAGGGGGCGGCGAAAAACTGTTTTTT
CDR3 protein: CASSLDRTGGGEKLFF

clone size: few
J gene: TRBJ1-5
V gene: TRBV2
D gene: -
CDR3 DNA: TGTGCCAGCAGTGAATCTCGCGGTGACCCCCAGCATTTT
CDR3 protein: CASSESRGDPQHF